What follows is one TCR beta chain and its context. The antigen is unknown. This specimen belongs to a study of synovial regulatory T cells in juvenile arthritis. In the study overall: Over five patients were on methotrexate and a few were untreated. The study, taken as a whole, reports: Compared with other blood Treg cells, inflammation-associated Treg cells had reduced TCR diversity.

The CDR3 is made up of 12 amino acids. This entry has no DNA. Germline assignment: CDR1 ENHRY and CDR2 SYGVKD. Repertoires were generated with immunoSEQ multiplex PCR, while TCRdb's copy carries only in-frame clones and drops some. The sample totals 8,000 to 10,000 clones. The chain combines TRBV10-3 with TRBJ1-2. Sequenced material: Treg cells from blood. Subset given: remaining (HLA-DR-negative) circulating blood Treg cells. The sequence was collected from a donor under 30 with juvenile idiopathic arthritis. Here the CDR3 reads CASRRPPGGYTF.